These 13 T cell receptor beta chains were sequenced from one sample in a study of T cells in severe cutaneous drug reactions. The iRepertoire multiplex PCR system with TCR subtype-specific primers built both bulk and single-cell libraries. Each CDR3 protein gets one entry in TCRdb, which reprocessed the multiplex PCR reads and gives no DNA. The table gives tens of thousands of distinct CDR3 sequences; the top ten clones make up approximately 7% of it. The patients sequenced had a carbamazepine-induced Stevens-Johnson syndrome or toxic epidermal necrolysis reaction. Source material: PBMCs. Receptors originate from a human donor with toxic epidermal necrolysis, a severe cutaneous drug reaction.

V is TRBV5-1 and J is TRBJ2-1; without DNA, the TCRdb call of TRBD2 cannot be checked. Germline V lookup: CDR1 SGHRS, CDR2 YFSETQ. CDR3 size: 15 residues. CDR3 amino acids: CASSFPLTSGNEQFF.

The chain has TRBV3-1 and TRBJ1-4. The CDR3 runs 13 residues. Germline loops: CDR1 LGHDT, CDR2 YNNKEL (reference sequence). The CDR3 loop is CASSQVGSLGLFF. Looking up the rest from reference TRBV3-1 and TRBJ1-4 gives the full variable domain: DTAVSQTPKYLVTQMGNDKSIKCEQNLGHDTMYWYKQDSKKFLKIMFSYNNKELIINETVPNRFSPKSPDKAHLNLHINSLELGDSAVYFCASSQVGSLGLFFGSGTQLSVL.

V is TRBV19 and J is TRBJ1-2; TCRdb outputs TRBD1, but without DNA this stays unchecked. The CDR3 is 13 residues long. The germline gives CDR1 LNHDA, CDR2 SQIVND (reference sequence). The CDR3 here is CASSTTQVPGYTF.

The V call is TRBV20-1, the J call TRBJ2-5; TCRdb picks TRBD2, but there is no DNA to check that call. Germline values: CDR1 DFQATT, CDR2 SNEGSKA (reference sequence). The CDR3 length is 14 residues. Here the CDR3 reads CSASSWTNQETQYF.

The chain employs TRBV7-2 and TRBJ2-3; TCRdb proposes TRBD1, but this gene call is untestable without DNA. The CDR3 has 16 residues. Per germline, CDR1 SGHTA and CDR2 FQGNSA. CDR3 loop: CASSLYGAVGTDTQYF.

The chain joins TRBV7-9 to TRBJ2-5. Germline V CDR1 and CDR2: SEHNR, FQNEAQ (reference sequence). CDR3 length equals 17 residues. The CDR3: CASSLKHKRSSKETQYF.

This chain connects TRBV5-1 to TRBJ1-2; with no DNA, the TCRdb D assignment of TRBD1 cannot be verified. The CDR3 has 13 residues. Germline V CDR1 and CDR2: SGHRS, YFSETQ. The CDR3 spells CASSPARGVGYTF.

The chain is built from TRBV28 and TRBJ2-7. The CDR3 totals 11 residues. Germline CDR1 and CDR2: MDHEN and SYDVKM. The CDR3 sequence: CASSFWREQYF.

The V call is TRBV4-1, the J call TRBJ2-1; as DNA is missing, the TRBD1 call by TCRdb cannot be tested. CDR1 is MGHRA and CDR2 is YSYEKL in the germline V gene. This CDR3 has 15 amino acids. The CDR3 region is CASSLQPGSYNEQFF.

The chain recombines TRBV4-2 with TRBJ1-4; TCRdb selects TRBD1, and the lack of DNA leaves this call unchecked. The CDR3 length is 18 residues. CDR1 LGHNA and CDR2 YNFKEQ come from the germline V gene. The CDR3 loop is CASGRTGTGGLGGEKLFF.

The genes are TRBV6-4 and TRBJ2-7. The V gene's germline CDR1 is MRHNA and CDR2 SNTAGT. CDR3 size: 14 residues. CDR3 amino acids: CASSYRGEPYEQYF.

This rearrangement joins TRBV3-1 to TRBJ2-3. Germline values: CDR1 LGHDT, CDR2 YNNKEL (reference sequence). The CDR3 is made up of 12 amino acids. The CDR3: CASSHHADTQYF.

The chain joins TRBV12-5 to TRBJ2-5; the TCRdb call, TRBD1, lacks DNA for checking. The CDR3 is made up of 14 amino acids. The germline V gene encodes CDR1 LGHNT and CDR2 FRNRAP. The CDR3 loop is CVSGRTGGGETQYF.